One TCR beta chain is described in this entry. The sample is drawn from a study of T-cell memory formation after mild COVID-19. This CDR3 region has 15 residues. Germline V gene lookup returns CDR1 LGHNT and CDR2 FRNRAP. V lost 0 bases and J 3 bases, leaving 12 bases between the germline ends. In TCRdb, the 5' RACE reads were re-called with MiXCR into one record per CDR3 protein. The sample records approximately 410,000 distinct CDR3 sequences, 20% to 25% being singletons. Source material: PBMCs or a T cell subset sorted from them (not recorded which). This receptor was obtained from an adult woman who had mild COVID-19 (a few samples of this study predate the infection). Cell type and time point are not known. J is TRBJ2-7 and V is TRBV12-5, with D tentatively TRBD1 (5 bases). CDR3 in DNA: TGTGCTAGTGGTTTGGTACTGACAGAATACTACGAGCAGTACTTC. This translates into CASGLVLTEYYEQYF.